The 18 T cell receptor beta chains below come from one sample, sequenced in a study of T cells in Graves' hyperthyroidism and ophthalmopathy. Amplification of TCR beta CDR3 regions was performed using RNA transcripts as template. In the first-round RT-PCR of the TCR CDR3, the HTBI primer set was used. TCRdb called the multiplex PCR reads again in MiXCR, with one record for every CDR3 protein. This table has about 420,000 distinct CDR3 sequences, around a sixth appearing once. Sequenced sample: blood. Receptor source: a woman under 30 with Graves' hyperthyroidism.

The J gene is TRBJ1-4, the V gene TRBV20-1; D is possibly TRBD1 (5 bases). This CDR3 contains 14 residues. The germline V gene has CDR1 DFQATT and CDR2 SNEGSKA (reference sequence). CDR3 in amino acids: CGTGGIGTNEKLFF. CDR3 DNA: TGCGGGACCGGGGGGATAGGAACTAATGAAAAACTGTTTTTT.

The sample holds a few counts of this clonotype. This chain links TRBV19 with TRBJ2-5; 8 bases map to TRBD1. Germline CDR1 and CDR2: LNHDA and SQIVND (reference sequence). Trimming removed 5 bases from V and 6 bases from J; junction bases left unmatched: 14. The CDR3 is 16 residues long. The CDR3 coding sequence is TGTGCCAGTAGTTCTCCGACAGGGGCCTCAGCGCAGACCCAGTACTTC. The encoded protein is CASSSPTGASAQTQYF.

The chain employs TRBV4-1 and TRBJ2-5; 8 nucleotides agree with TRBD2. The CDR3 contains 13 residues. Germline-derived CDR1 and CDR2 are MGHRA and YSYEKL. J gave up 6 bases and V 2 bases, and 2 bases lay outside the gene matches. The CDR3 DNA reads as TGCGCCAGCAGCCAAATAGCGGGGCAGACCCAGTACTTC. This sequence encodes CASSQIAGQTQYF.

The genes are TRBV12-3 or TRBV12-4 and TRBJ2-2, with D possibly TRBD2 on 5 matching bases. Trimming removed 7 bases at V and 0 bases at J, with 12 bases between. The CDR3 is 15 amino acids. The CDR3 DNA follows: TGTGCCAGCAAGCGGCGGGCCTCGAACACCGGGGAGCTGTTTTTT. It yields the protein CASKRRASNTGELFF.

The chain is built from TRBV4-2 and TRBJ2-1; perhaps TRBD2 as D (5 bases). V lost 5 bases to trimming and J lost 2 bases, with 10 bases between them. Germline assignment: CDR1 LGHNA and CDR2 YNFKEQ. CDR3 length: 14 amino acids. The CDR3 loop is CASSLTTPYNEQFF. CDR3 nucleotides: TGTGCCAGCAGCTTGACTACCCCCTACAATGAGCAGTTCTTC.

Only a few counts were recorded for this clonotype. The chain joins TRBV2 to TRBJ1-2; D might be TRBD1 (6 bases). The CDR3 sequence is 14 residues long. Germline-derived CDR1 and CDR2 are SNHLY and FYNNEI. Trimming took off 3 bases at V and 3 bases at J, with 11 bases between the two ends. Here the CDR3 reads CASSDGGLDYGYTF. In DNA, the CDR3 is TGTGCCAGCAGTGATGGGGGGCTGGACTATGGCTACACCTTC.

This clonotype was recorded many times. J is TRBJ1-1 and V is TRBV20-1; the D gene is possibly TRBD1 (5 bases). Deletions cut 6 bases from V and 1 base from J, with 12 bases between. CDR1 is DFQATT, CDR2 SNEGSKA, per germline (reference sequence). The CDR3 is made up of 13 amino acids. CDR3 in amino acids: CSARDGWNTEAFF. CDR3 bases: TGCAGTGCCCGGGACGGATGGAACACTGAAGCTTTCTTT.

This clonotype has a count of ten or more. This chain connects TRBV30 to TRBJ2-1, with a possible D match to TRBD2 (5 bases). This CDR3 region has 16 residues. Germline lookup yields CDR1 GTSNPN and CDR2 SVGIG (reference sequence). V lost 2 bases to trimming and J lost 0 bases, with 14 bases between them. The CDR3 loop is CAWSPRRSGSYNEQFF. DNA for the CDR3: TGTGCCTGGAGTCCCCGCCGCAGCGGCTCCTACAATGAGCAGTTCTTC. Full variable domain (remainder filled in from reference TRBV30 and TRBJ2-1): SQTIHQWPATLVQPVGSPLSLECTVEGTSNPNLYWYRQAAGRGLQLLFYSVGIGQISSEVPQNLSASRPQDRQFILSSKKLLLSDSGFYLCAWSPRRSGSYNEQFFGPGTRLTVL.

This clonotype has at least ten counts. The gene calls are TRBV29-1 and TRBJ2-1; TRBD1 agrees at 10 bases. This CDR3 has 15 amino acids. Germline V gives CDR1 SQVTM, CDR2 ANQGSEA. Written as DNA, the CDR3 is TGCAGTGGAATAGGGGGGGACAGGGGCTACAATGAGCAGTTCTTC. Protein: CSGIGGDRGYNEQFF.

V usage is TRBV28 and J usage is TRBJ1-3, with D unresolved. The CDR3 spans 15 residues. The germline V gene has CDR1 MDHEN and CDR2 SYDVKM. V was trimmed by 2 bases and J by 0 bases, leaving 8 bases between them. CDR3 bases: TGTGCCAGCAGTTTACGCCAGGACTCTGGAAACACCATATATTTT. This encodes CASSLRQDSGNTIYF.

This clonotype was seen a few times. Written as DNA, the CDR3 is TGTGCCAGTGGGGGACAGGGAGACTACACCTTC. Its translation is CASGGQGDYTF. The V call is TRBV6-1, the J call TRBJ1-2, with 9 bases lining up with TRBD1. CDR1 is MNHNS, CDR2 SASEGT, per germline. The V gene end was trimmed by 9 bases and the J gene end by 10 bases; junction bases not matched to a gene: 6. The CDR3 covers 11 residues.

Many counts were recorded for this clonotype. The CDR3 is CASSLFLAGGPGANVLTF. The CDR3 DNA reads as TGTGCCAGCAGTTTATTTCTAGCGGGGGGGCCTGGGGCCAACGTCCTGACTTTC. The chain combines TRBV27 with TRBJ2-6; 12 bases map to TRBD2. Trimming took 1 base from V and 2 from J; bases not matched to a gene: 3. The CDR3 length is 18 residues. Germline CDR1 reads MNHEY; CDR2 reads SMNVEV (reference sequence).

This clonotype was observed many times. The chain is built from TRBV5-1 and TRBJ2-5; the match to TRBD2 covers 9 bases. Germline values: CDR1 SGHRS, CDR2 YFSETQ. The V segment lost 2 bases and the J segment 4 bases; nucleotides outside the gene matches: 6. The CDR3 spans 15 residues. CDR3 bases: TGCGCCAGCAGCTTCGGGACTAGCTTGGGAGAGACCCAGTACTTC. Protein sequence: CASSFGTSLGETQYF.

This clonotype was recorded at least ten times. The V and J genes are TRBV2 and TRBJ2-1; 16 bases match TRBD2. The CDR3 sequence is 17 residues long. The germline gives CDR1 SNHLY, CDR2 FYNNEI. The junction had 5 bases not matched to a gene; V was cut back by 6 bases and J by 3 bases. Here the CDR3 DNA reads TGTGCCAGCAGCGGGACTAGCGGGGGGGCCCACTACAATGAGCAGTTCTTC. Translation: CASSGTSGGAHYNEQFF.

About this clonotype itself: A much larger clone differs by one base, so this may be a read error. The chain has TRBV20-1 and TRBJ2-3; 7 bases align to TRBD2. The CDR3 sequence is 13 residues long. The trim removed 4 bases at V and 5 bases at J, leaving 6 bases unmatched. The germline CDR1 and CDR2 sequences are DFQATT and SNEGSKA (reference sequence). CDR3 residues: CSAISGAKDTQYF. CDR3 DNA sequence: TGCAGTGCTATCAGCGGGGCCAAAGATACGCAGTATTTT.

This clonotype has a count of ten or more. The rearrangement links TRBV30 to TRBJ2-7; D ambiguous. V was shortened by 0 bases and J by 0 bases, with 6 bases between the two germline ends. Looked up from germline, CDR1 is GTSNPN and CDR2 is SVGIG (reference sequence). The CDR3 loop spans 13 amino acids. DNA of the CDR3: TGTGCCTGGAGTGTCTCCCACTCCTACGAGCAGTACTTC. Its protein is CAWSVSHSYEQYF.

The table lists this clonotype with many counts. The chain is built from TRBV13 and TRBJ2-1, with 9 bases that match TRBD1. V shed 1 base, J shed 7 bases, and the junction held 11 bases outside the gene matches. The CDR3 is made up of 17 amino acids. CDR1 is PRHDT, CDR2 FYEKMQ, per germline (reference sequence). The CDR3 sequence: CASSLVAPGTGKNEQFF. CDR3 nucleotides: TGTGCCAGCAGCTTAGTGGCGCCAGGGACAGGGAAGAATGAGCAGTTCTTC.

A few counts support this clonotype. This chain joins TRBV6-1 and TRBJ2-5; D is possibly TRBD2 (7 bases). CDR1 and CDR2 (germline): MNHNS, SASEGT. The CDR3 spans 13 residues. V lost 8 bases, J lost 5 bases, and 15 bases lay in between. This CDR3 is CASGGGVSETQYF. The CDR3 DNA follows: TGTGCCAGCGGAGGGGGGGTTAGCGAGACCCAGTACTTC.